The T cell receptor (beta chain) described here comes from a study of breast tumors, draining lymph nodes, adjacent tissues. The study's findings and limits: Tumor TCR diversity was below lymph nodes but above nontumor tissue. Tumor T cell lymph node origin was a supported hypothesis, not proven.

TCRdb fed the multiplex PCR reads into MiXCR, producing one record per CDR3 protein. The sample holds some 200,000 distinct CDR3 sequences; roughly 29% are singletons and the top ten take around 4.5%. A note on this clonotype: As yet, its antigen is unknown.

The CDR3 has 15 residues. The germline CDR1 and CDR2 sequences are SGHTA and FQGNSA. V lost 1 base to trimming and J lost 2 bases, with 6 bases between them. Axillary draining lymph nodes of breast cancer patients supplied the node samples. The source is a female donor with breast cancer. Some clones in this sample may be carry-over from other donors' samples. The V call is TRBV7-2, the J call TRBJ2-6; the D gene is possibly TRBD1 (5 bases). The sequenced sample consisted of axillary lymph node tissue. The CDR3 here is CASSLDRTGANVLTF. The DNA of the CDR3 is TGTGCCAGCAGCTTAGACAGGACTGGGGCCAACGTCCTGACTTTC.